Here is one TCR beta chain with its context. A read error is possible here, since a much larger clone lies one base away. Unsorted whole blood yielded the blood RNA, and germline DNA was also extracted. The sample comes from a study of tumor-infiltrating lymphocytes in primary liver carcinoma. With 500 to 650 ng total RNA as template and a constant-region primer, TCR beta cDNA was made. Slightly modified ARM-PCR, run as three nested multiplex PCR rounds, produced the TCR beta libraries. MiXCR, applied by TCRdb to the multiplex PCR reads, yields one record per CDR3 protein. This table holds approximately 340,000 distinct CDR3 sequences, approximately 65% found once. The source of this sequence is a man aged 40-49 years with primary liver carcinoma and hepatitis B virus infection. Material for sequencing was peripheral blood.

As DNA, the CDR3 is TGTGCCAGCTCCCCGGGGCGTATTGGCTACACCTTC. Its protein product is CASSPGRIGYTF. V gene TRBV6-5 combines with J gene TRBJ1-2, with D possibly being TRBD1 (5 bases). The germline V and J ends were trimmed by 8 bases and 7 bases, with 14 bases remaining between them. In germline, CDR1 is MNHEY, CDR2 SVGAGI. The CDR3 length is 12 residues.